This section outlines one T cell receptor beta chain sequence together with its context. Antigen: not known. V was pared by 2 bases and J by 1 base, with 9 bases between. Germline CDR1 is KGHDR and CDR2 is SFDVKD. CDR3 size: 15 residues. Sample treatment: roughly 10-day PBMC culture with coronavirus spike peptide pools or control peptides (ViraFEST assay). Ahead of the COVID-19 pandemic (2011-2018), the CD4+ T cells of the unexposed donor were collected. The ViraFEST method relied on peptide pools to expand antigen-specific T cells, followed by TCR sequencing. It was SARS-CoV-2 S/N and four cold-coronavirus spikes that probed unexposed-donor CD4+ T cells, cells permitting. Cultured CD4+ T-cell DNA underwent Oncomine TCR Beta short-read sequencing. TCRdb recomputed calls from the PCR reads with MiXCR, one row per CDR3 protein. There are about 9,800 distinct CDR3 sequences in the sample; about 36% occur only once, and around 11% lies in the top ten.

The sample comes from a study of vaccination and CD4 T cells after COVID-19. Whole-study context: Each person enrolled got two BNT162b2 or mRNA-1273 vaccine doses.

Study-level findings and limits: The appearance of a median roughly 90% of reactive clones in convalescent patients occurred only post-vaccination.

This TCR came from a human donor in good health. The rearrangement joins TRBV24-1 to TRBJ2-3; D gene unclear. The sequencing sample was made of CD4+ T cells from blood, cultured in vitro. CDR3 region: CATSDSLWGTDTQYF. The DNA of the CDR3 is TGTGCCACCAGTGATTCGCTTTGGGGCACAGATACGCAGTATTTT.